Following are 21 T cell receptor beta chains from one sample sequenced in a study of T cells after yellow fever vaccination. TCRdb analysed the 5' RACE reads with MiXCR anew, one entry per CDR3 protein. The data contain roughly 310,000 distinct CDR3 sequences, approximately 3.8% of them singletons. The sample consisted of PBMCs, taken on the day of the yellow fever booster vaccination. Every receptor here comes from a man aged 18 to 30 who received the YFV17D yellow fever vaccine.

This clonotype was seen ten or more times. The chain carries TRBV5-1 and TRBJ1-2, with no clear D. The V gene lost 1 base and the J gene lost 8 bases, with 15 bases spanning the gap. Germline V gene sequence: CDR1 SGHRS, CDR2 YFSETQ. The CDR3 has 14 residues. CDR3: CASSLRPTREGYTF. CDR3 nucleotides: TGCGCCAGCAGCTTGAGGCCAACCCGGGAGGGCTACACCTTC.

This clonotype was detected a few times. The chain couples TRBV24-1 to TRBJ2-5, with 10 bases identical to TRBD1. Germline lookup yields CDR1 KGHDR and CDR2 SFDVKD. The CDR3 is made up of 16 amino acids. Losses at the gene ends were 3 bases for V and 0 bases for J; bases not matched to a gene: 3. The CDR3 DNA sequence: TGTGCCACCAGTGATGGGACAGGGGTGGACCAAGAGACCCAGTACTTC. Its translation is CATSDGTGVDQETQYF.

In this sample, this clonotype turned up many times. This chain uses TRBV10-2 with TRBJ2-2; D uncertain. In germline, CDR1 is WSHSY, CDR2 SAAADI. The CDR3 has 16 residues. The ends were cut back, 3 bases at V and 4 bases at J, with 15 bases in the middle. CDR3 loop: CASSDPLLLSTGELFF. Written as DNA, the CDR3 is TGCGCCAGCAGTGACCCTCTCCTCCTCAGCACCGGGGAGCTGTTTTTT.

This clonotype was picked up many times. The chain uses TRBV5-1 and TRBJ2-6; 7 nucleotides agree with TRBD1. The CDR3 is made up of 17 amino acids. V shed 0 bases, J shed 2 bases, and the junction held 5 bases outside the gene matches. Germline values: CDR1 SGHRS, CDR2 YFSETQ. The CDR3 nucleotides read TGCGCCAGCAGCTTGGGAACAGGGGTTGCTGGGGCCAACGTCCTGACTTTC. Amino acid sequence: CASSLGTGVAGANVLTF.

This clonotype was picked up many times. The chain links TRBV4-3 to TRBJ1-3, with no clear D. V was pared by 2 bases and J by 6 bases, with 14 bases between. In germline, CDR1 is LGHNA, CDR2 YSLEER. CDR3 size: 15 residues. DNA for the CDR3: TGCGCCAGCAGCCAATCGACGAGTGCGACAAACACCATATATTTT. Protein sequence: CASSQSTSATNTIYF.

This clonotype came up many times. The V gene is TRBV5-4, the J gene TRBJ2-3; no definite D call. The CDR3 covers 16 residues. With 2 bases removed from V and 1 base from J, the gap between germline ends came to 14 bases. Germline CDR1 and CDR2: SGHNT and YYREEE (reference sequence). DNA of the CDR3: TGTGCCAGCAGCTTTAAGTTGGTCTTTGGCACAGATACGCAGTATTTT. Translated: CASSFKLVFGTDTQYF.

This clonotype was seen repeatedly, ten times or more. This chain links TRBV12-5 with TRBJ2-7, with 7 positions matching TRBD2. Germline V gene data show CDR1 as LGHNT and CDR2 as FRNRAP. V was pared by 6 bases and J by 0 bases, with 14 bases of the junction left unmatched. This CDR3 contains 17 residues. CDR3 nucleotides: TGTGCTAGTGGCGAAGGATTGGGGGGGGATTACTCCTACGAGCAGTACTTC. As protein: CASGEGLGGDYSYEQYF.

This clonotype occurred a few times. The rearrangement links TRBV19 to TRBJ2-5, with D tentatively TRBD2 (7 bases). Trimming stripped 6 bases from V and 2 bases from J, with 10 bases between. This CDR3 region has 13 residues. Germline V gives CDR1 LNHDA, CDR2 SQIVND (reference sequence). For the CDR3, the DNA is TGTGCCAGTAGGGGGAGGGGGCAAGAGACCCAGTACTTC. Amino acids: CASRGRGQETQYF.

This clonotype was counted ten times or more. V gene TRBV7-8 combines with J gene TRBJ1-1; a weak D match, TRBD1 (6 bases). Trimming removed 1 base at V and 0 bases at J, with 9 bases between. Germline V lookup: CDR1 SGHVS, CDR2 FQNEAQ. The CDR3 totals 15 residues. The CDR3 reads CASSLERGMNTEAFF. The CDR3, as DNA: TGTGCCAGCAGCTTAGAAAGGGGGATGAACACTGAAGCTTTCTTT.

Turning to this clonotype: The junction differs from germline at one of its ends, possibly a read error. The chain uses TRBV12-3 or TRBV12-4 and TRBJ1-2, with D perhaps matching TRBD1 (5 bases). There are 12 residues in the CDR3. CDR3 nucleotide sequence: TGTGCCAGCAGTTTCGGGGGAGCTGGCTACTCCTTC. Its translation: CASSFGGAGYSF.

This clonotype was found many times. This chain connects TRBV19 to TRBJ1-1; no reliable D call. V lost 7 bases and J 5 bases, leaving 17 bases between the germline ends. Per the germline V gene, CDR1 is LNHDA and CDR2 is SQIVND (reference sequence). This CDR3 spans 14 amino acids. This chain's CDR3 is CASKRGLERTEAFF. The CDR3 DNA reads TGTGCCAGTAAGAGAGGCTTAGAGAGGACTGAAGCTTTCTTT.

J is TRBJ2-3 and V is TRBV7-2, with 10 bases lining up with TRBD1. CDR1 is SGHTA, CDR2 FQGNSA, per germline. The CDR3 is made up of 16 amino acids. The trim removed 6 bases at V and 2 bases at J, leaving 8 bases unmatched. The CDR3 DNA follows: TGTGCCAGCAGGGGGACAGGGGACTTCTTCACAGATACGCAGTATTTT. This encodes CASRGTGDFFTDTQYF.

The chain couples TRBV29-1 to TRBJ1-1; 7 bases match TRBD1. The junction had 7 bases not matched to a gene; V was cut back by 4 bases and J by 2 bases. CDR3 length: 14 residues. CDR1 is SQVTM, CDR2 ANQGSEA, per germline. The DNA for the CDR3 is TGCAGCGTTGGAGGGACAGAAAACAACACTGAAGCTTTCTTT. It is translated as CSVGGTENNTEAFF.

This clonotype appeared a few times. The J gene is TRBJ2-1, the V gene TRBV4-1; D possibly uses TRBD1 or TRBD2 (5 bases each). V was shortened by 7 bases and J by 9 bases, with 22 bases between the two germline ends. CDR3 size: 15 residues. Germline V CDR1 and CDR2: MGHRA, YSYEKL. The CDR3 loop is CASIKSLSGAGEQFF. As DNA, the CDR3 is TGCGCCAGCATCAAATCACTCTCCGGGGCCGGTGAGCAGTTCTTC.

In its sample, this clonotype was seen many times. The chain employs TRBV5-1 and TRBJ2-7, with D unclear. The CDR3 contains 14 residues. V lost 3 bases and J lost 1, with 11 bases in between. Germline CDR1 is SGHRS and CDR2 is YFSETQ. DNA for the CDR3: TGCGCCAGCAGCTCCCGTGTGGAATCCTACGAGCAGTACTTC. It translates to CASSSRVESYEQYF.

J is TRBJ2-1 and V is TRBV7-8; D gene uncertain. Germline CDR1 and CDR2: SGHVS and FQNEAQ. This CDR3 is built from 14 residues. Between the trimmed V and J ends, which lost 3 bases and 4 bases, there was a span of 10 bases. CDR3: CASSLARRYNEQFF. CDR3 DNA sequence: TGTGCCAGCAGCTTGGCTAGGCGGTACAATGAGCAGTTCTTC.

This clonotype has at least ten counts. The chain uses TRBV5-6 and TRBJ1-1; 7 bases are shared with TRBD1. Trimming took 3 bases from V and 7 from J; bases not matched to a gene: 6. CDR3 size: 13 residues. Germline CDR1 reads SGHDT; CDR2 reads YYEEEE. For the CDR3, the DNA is TGTGCCAGCAGCTATGACAGGGTGGGTGAAGCTTTCTTT. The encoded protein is CASSYDRVGEAFF.

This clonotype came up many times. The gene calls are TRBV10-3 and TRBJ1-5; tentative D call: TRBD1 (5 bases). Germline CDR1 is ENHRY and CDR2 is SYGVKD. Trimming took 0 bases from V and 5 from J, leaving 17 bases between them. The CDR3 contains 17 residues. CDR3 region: CAISESEGSHFYQPQHF. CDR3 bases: TGTGCCATCAGTGAGTCCGAGGGGTCCCACTTCTATCAGCCCCAGCATTTT.

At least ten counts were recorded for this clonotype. This CDR3 reads CSAYSPITLNTEAFF. The CDR3 DNA follows: TGCAGTGCTTACTCACCAATCACTCTGAACACTGAAGCTTTCTTT. This chain connects TRBV20-1 to TRBJ1-1; no clear D gene. The V and J ends lost 5 bases and 0 bases respectively, with 16 bases between them. In germline, CDR1 is DFQATT, CDR2 SNEGSKA (reference sequence). The CDR3 runs 15 residues.

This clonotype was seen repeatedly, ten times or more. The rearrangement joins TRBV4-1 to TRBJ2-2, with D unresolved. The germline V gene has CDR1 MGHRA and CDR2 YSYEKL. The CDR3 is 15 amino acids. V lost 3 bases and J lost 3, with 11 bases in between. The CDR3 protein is CASSQVFSYTGELFF. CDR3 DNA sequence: TGCGCCAGCAGCCAGGTGTTCAGCTACACCGGGGAGCTGTTTTTT.

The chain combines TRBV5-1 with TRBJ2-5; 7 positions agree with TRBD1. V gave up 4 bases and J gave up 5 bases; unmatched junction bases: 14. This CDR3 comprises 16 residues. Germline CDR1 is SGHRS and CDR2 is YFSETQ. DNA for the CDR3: TGCGCCAGCAGCCTTGACAGGGCTAGGGGGCGCGAGACCCAGTACTTC. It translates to CASSLDRARGRETQYF.